This paragraph reports one TCR beta chain. The data were obtained in a study of CD8 T cells in Susac syndrome. An input of about 0.45 to 1 ug of RNA was subjected to reverse transcription using random hexamers. Each CDR3 protein is one row after TCRdb ran MiXCR on the immunoSEQ multiplex PCR reads. The profile shows 140,000 to 150,000 distinct CDR3 sequences, 90% to 96% of them singletons. The CDR3 sequence is 14 residues long. The sequencing sample was made of CD4+ T cells from PBMCs. This sequence was found in a human donor with Susac syndrome. The chain couples TRBV21-1 to TRBJ1-1; the table's D call, TRBD1, was not checked against the DNA. TRBV21-1 is noted as a pseudogene. CDR3 region: CASSGAGRNTEAFF. The DNA of the CDR3 is TGTGCCAGCAGCGGGGCAGGGCGAAACACTGAAGCTTTCTTT.